These 7 T cell receptor beta chains originate from one sample sequenced in a study of CD8 T cells in Susac syndrome. About 0.5 to 1 ug RNA was reverse transcribed with random hexamers. MiXCR, run by TCRdb on the immunoSEQ multiplex PCR reads, gives a single entry per CDR3 protein. The sample lists 170,000 or so distinct CDR3 sequences, 95% to 96% seen once, with approximately 0.12% in the top ten. Input material: CD4+ T cells from PBMCs. The receptors derive from a human donor with Susac syndrome.

The chain recombines TRBV5-4 with TRBJ1-1; TRBD1 might be the D (5 bases). The CDR3 spans 14 residues. Trimming took off 0 bases at V and 1 base at J, with 7 bases between the two ends. Germline CDR1 SGHNT, CDR2 YYREEE (reference sequence). CDR3 protein: CASSLAGPNTEAFF. Written as DNA, the CDR3 is TGTGCCAGCAGCTTGGCAGGGCCGAACACTGAAGCTTTCTTT.

CDR3 sequence reads: CASSPLGGRETQYF. DNA of the CDR3: TGTGCCAGCAGCCCACTAGGGGGTAGGGAGACCCAGTACTTC. V and J are TRBV3-1 and TRBJ2-5; maybe TRBD1 (6 bases). The germline gives CDR1 LGHDT, CDR2 YNNKEL (reference sequence). The ends were cut back, 4 bases at V and 5 bases at J, with 14 bases in the middle. The CDR3 contains 14 residues.

This clonotype was seen just once. This chain links TRBV19 with TRBJ1-5; maybe TRBD1 (5 bases). Germline V gene data show CDR1 as LNHDA and CDR2 as SQIVND (reference sequence). V lost 7 bases and J 5 bases, leaving 15 bases between the germline ends. This CDR3 comprises 14 residues. The CDR3 DNA is TGTGCCAGTAAGACAGAGGCTCGTGATCAGCCCCAGCATTTT. It yields the protein CASKTEARDQPQHF.

The genes are TRBV24-1 and TRBJ1-2; D may be TRBD1 (6 bases). CDR3 length equals 16 residues. V dropped 4 bases and J dropped 4 bases, with 18 bases sitting between them. Germline CDR1 KGHDR, CDR2 SFDVKD. This CDR3 is CATSDRRGGELYGYTF. CDR3 DNA sequence: TGTGCCACCAGTGACCGCCGAGGGGGGGAACTCTATGGCTACACCTTC.

This chain links TRBV6-1 with TRBJ2-1; 15 bases fit TRBD2. This CDR3 region has 16 residues. The germline V gene encodes CDR1 MNHNS and CDR2 SASEGT. J gave up 4 bases and V 6 bases, and 4 bases lay outside the gene matches. The CDR3 DNA follows: TGTGCCAGCAGCCCCGGACTAGCGGGAGGGTACAATGAGCAGTTCTTC. Amino acid sequence: CASSPGLAGGYNEQFF.

This chain uses TRBV12-3 or TRBV12-4 with TRBJ1-2; possible D gene TRBD1, 5 bases. V dropped 3 bases and J dropped 7 bases, with 12 bases sitting between them. The CDR3 has 13 residues. CDR3 DNA sequence: TGTGCCAGCAGTTTTGGGCATAGGGGTGGCTACACCTTC. Residues: CASSFGHRGGYTF.

The V gene is TRBV25-1, the J gene TRBJ2-1, with 8 bases identical to TRBD2. This CDR3 has 14 amino acids. V was pared by 4 bases and J by 8 bases, with 7 bases of the junction left unmatched. Looked up from germline, CDR1 is MGHDK and CDR2 is SYGVNS. CDR3 loop: CASSGLAGLYEQFF. CDR3 nucleotides: TGTGCCAGCAGTGGTTTAGCGGGGCTCTATGAGCAGTTCTTC.